This TCR beta chain was sequenced during a study of T cell responses to AZD1222 COVID-19 vaccine. Study background: Pooled samples include second doses given at about 4 or 12 weeks.

The table came from immunoSEQ multiplex PCR; TCRdb's copy has only in-frame clones and leaves some out. The table lists approximately 150,000 clones, approximately 88% of them singletons. There are a few counts of this clone. Its specificity is not known. V was clipped by 6 bases and J by 3 bases; unmatched bases: 15. This CDR3 has 17 residues. CDR1 and CDR2 (germline): LNHDA, SQIVND (reference sequence). Study-wide findings and caveats: Targeting of unmutated variant regions was reportedly seen in nearly half of spike-specific TCRs. A mostly white British donor set with more females was recruited, and clonal diversity was possibly underestimated.

The TCR originated in an adult in good health. This specimen consisted of peripheral blood, obtained on day 0 of AZD1222 vaccination. V is TRBV19 and J is TRBJ2-7, with 9 bases that match TRBD1. CDR3 nucleotide sequence: TGTGCCAGTAGCAGATACACCGGGACAGGGACGTTCTACGAGCAGTACTTC. It specifies CASSRYTGTGTFYEQYF.